This T cell receptor (beta chain) comes out of a study of T-cell reconstitution after alpha-beta-depleted transplantation in children. Study results and caveats: One year after transplant, T-cell counts and diversity came mostly from newly produced T cells. About two months after transplant, alpha-beta T cells reportedly came from several hundred expanded graft clones.

The authors prepared the TCRbeta library with unique molecular identifiers. A single record per CDR3 protein comes from TCRdb applying MiXCR to the PCR reads. The repertoire holds approximately 220,000 distinct CDR3 sequences, approximately 19% seen once, with 35% to 50% in the top ten. This clonotype was counted many times. Antigen unknown. An end of the junction does not agree with germline; a read error may underlie this. From germline, CDR1 is SGHRS and CDR2 YFSETQ. The CDR3 covers 13 residues. The specimen comprised PBMCs, mostly from graft donor cells, sampled 360 days after TCRalphabeta/CD19-depleted stem cell transplant. The chain uses TRBV5-1 and TRBJ2-3; D is unclear. The sequence derives from a male patient aged 2 to 9 who had a stem cell transplant for acute lymphoblastic leukemia, so the T cells may come from the graft donor. For the CDR3, the DNA is TGTGCCAGCAGCCTGCCTAGCACAGATACGCAGTATTTT. It codes for CASSLPSTDTQYF. The full variable domain, in which reference TRBV5-1 and TRBJ2-3 provide the parts outside the CDR3, is KAGVTQTPRYLIKTRGQQVTLSCSPISGHRSVSWYQQTPGQGLQFLFEYFSETQRNKGNFPGRFSGRQFSNSRSEMNVSTLELGDSALYLCASSLPSTDTQYFGPGTRLTVL.